This TCR beta chain derives from a study of OX40 agonist ivuxolimab in advanced cancers. Study context: Cancers in dose escalation were hepatocellular, melanoma, renal cell and head and neck.

Generated by immunoSEQ multiplex PCR, the TCRdb table keeps only in-frame clones and is missing some. Of about 49,000 clones listed, 85% are singletons. This receptor was taken from an adult with an advanced solid tumor such as melanoma, head and neck, liver or kidney cancer. The sequenced sample was CD4+ or CD8+ T cells sorted from blood, obtained in a trial of the OX40 agonist ivuxolimab.

Written as DNA, the CDR3 is TGTGCCAGCAGCCGTAGCGGGGGGCCTTACTACGAGCAGTACTTC. Translating gives CASSRSGGPYYEQYF. The genes are TRBV4-2 and TRBJ2-7; 10 bases are shared with TRBD2. The junction had 6 bases not matched to a gene; V was cut back by 4 bases and J by 3 bases. The germline CDR1 and CDR2 sequences are LGHNA and YNFKEQ. CDR3 size: 15 residues.